The TCR beta chain described here comes from a study of cytomegalovirus exposure and HLA in healthy donors listed by TCRdb under 2017. Regarding the research as a whole: An earlier analysis of 587 of the donors reported more than 250 Gb of sequence data and roughly 100 million unique TCR beta sequences from about 200 million T cells. An early release that covered more than 550 HLA-typed donors contained about 300 gigabases of sequencing data and about 84 million unique TCR sequences. Of the approximately 400 genotyped donors, 81% fell in the genetic ancestry cluster associated with self-reported Caucasian donors. The study was designed to test whether signatures of past pathogen exposure could be identified by cataloging public T cell receptors. Using immunosequencing, the study profiled T cell repertoires from about 650 subjects and related those repertoires to cytomegalovirus serostatus. Besides the first cohort of some 670 subjects, a separate validation cohort made up of 120 different subjects was used. The study combined high-throughput TCR immunosequencing, statistical association of individual TCRs with disease status, and machine learning to predict cytomegalovirus infection status. A later analysis re-analyzed previously published TCR beta repertoires from 650 to 800 donors and added high-resolution HLA genotyping to study TCR occurrence patterns. In the later analysis, no new phenotypic data were used to find candidate immune exposures; instead, reliance was placed on TCR beta sequences and their occurrence across donors. An earlier analysis of 587 of the donors used high-throughput TCR beta sequencing to judge whether each TCR beta V gene segment behaved as functional or pseudogenic. Donor age, sex, ethnicity and CMV serostatus were compiled together with the repertoire data. In a later genetic analysis, genome-wide SNP genotypes for about 55% of the roughly 700 donors were used, and that subset was treated as a discovery cohort. Every repertoire in the discovery cohort had been generated on one and the same sequencing platform. Class I and class II HLA loci were covered by the typing at four-digit resolution. Typing coverage differed by locus: A, B, C, DRB1 and DQB1 were typed in roughly 620-630 donors, DQA1 in 522, DPA1 in some 570, and DPB1 in roughly 450. About five DR-DQ haplotypes were treated as single units for association and clustering because of strong linkage in the cohort. Among a few hundred genotyped donors of the cohort, an average of about 240,000 unique TCR beta nucleotide sequences were sequenced per donor, around 20% of them non-productive. Overall results and qualifications from the work: A later genetic analysis associated a missense DCLRE1C variant with V-gene and J-gene trimming of TCR beta chains, and an independent cohort replicated the association. According to a later genetic analysis, donors in an Asian-associated ancestry cluster had fewer N-insertions in productive TCRs than the approximately 690-donor mean. Broadly in line with IMGT annotations, most TCR beta V segments showed up in productive rearrangements about 90% or about 30% of the time in an earlier analysis of about 500 of the donors. Immune exposure information for the cohort was limited to CMV serostatus. This cohort had only TCR beta chains sequenced, and the lack of alpha or paired-chain data limited which features could be detected. According to a later analysis, parvovirus B19, influenza, CMV and Epstein-Barr virus appeared linked to several top co-occurrence clusters. A further reported finding was that TCR beta sequences accurately predicted the HLA-A and HLA-B alleles for most subjects in the first cohort. Three of the identified cytomegalovirus-associated TCR beta chains were confirmed in vitro to be specific for cytomegalovirus antigens. In a later analysis, the rate of TCR association differed among HLA loci, with DRB1 alleles having the most associated TCRs and HLA-C alleles having the fewest. Correlated functional status among segregating V segments might reflect linkage disequilibrium, but an unknown experimental factor could not be ruled out. Approximately 18 rarely observed V segments, including chromosome 9 orphons, were excluded from the earlier analysis of approximately 500 of the donors because counts were too low. Most TCR sequences were seen in very few donors, while some public TCRs were found in many individuals. Because HLA typing was unavailable for some donors at each locus, only the typed subset was used in association tests. A cluster of highly shared sequence variants was judged likely to be a technical artifact of the sequencing pipeline. Compared with equally common non-associated chains, HLA-associated TCR beta chains in a later analysis were more clonally expanded and had lower generation probabilities. The authors suggested that the approach could potentially be extended to other disease states and immunological phenotypes. The presence/absence analyses assumed that sequencing depth was roughly uniform across donors, and that assumption may not be true. The classifier was reported to diagnose cytomegalovirus status with high specificity and sensitivity in both the original cohort and the validation cohort. A later analysis found that most CMV-associated TCR beta chains appeared HLA-restricted, with HLA associations seemingly driven largely by CMV exposure. Because the 87-base-pair reads could not distinguish some IMGT-functional V segments, including TRBV6-2 and TRBV6-3, those segments were excluded. A later analysis associated about 17,000 TCR beta sequences with specific HLA alleles at a false discovery rate of 0.05. When HLA alleles, especially DR and DQ, strongly co-occurred, attributing TCR associations to individual alleles was difficult. The study listed 150 to 200 TCR beta chains as associated with cytomegalovirus.

Receptor libraries were prepared by the immunoSEQ multiplex PCR assay. For the multiplex PCR, a mixture combining 60 forward primers for TCR Vbeta segments and 13 reverse primers for TCR Jbeta segments was used. A multiplex PCR assay on genomic DNA amplified the CDR3 region of rearranged TCR beta genes. The Illumina HiSeq System was used to sequence the amplified TCR beta libraries as 87-base-pair reads. The published analysis was carried out like this. In a later analysis, tens of millions of unique TCR beta chains were counted across the 500 to 700 repertoires, and approximately 9.9 million of these chains were shared by at least two donors. To remove PCR and sequencing errors, raw reads were error-corrected and collapsed into unique sequences using a nearest-neighbor algorithm that merged closely related sequences. Alignment of CDR3 sequences to IMGT reference sequences was used to assign V, D and J gene segments. For a sequence to be retained, a match of at least six nucleotides was required to both a V gene segment and a J gene segment. Rearrangements were classified as productive when the CDR3 lacked stop codons and remained in frame with V and J, and all other rearrangements were classified as non-productive. Following IMGT convention, CDR3 was defined as the stretch from the second conserved V-encoded cysteine up to the conserved J-encoded phenylalanine. The earlier analysis of 500 to 750 of the donors excluded any sequence lacking an unambiguous match to a single V gene segment. An earlier analysis of almost 600 of the donors classified V segments as functional when productive rearrangements were above 56.7% and as segregating when the standard deviation between donors was above 5%. A statistical classification framework was built to diagnose cytomegalovirus status from the catalog of TCR beta chain sequences. V and J gene assignment, in a later analysis, came from comparing TCR nucleotide sequences with IMGT/GENE-DB human TR gene sequences. Using the TCRdist pipeline, a later analysis assigned CDR3 sequences along with most-parsimonious VDJ recombination scenarios. In a later analysis, each TCR beta chain was defined by its CDR3 amino acid sequence together with its V-gene family, and reads without a unique V-gene family were excluded. As a way to deal with suspected cross-contamination and a sequencing artifact, a later analysis dropped approximately 570 nucleotide sequences that were highly shared and had low generation probability. For each public chain, a later analysis derived a clonal expansion index from normalized ranks of inferred template counts within each repertoire. In a later analysis, generation probabilities were computed using a VDJ recombination model fitted to out-of-frame rearrangements, and the results were checked against IGoR. In a later analysis, TCR-TCR, TCR-HLA and TCR-CMV co-occurrence was scored with hypergeometric tests, and a repertoire-size bias correction was applied to TCR pairs. In a later analysis, false discovery rates were estimated by permuting HLA or CMV assignments 20 times. A later analysis grouped co-occurring TCRs with DBSCAN, adding TCRdist sequence similarity when clustering within HLA-allele-positive subsets. Repertoires with fewer than 30,000 or more than 120,000 public chains were left out of co-occurrence clustering, as were about five repertoires with anomalous nucleotide sharing. TCRdb's version of the immuneACCESS table is confined to in-frame rearrangements and falls short of the full clone set. An unresolved V gene accounts for under half of the shortfall where checked; the remainder is of unknown origin. The V and J calls and the clone size are those of that table, but D and trimming were determined from the DNA. This sample is represented by around 120,000 clones; about 79% of them were singletons. The top ten clonotypes cover 2% to 3% of the sample.

The cohort comprised under 700 healthy bone marrow donors. At the time of sampling, all cohort members were nominally healthy, though unrecorded immune exposures were likely present. The donor was CMV seropositive and was included in the group of 250 to 350 seropositive cohort members. Each donor provided a peripheral blood sample, and peripheral blood mononuclear cells were used for TCR beta sequencing. The Qiagen DNeasy Blood Extraction Kit was used to extract genomic DNA from the blood cell samples. Turning to this clone: This clone's antigen is unknown. No clone much larger than this one lies a single base away; base qualities are absent.

The CDR3, from cysteine to phenylalanine, totals 15 residues. Only the CDR3 region is kept as DNA, spanning 45 bases read in frame from base 1. The CDR1 and CDR2 encoded by the germline V gene (reference sequence) are MNHNY and SVGAGI. Trimming takes 5 bases off V and 3 bases off J; junction bases not matched to a gene: 4. Recombination joined TRBV6-6 with TRBJ2-5; TRBD2 aligns with 12 central bases. This TCR came from a man in his fifties in good health and CMV-seropositive. Sequenced input: PBMCs. Here is the DNA: TGTGCCAGCAGTCCTAGACTAGCGGGGGAAGAGACCCAGTACTTC. The encoded protein is CASSPRLAGEETQYF.